The sequence of this TCR beta chain was determined in a study of blood T cell repertoires in COVID-19. Looked up from germline, CDR1 is SGHTA and CDR2 is FQGNSA. V lost 5 bases and J 2 bases, leaving 13 bases between the germline ends. The CDR3 sequence is 14 residues long. Sequenced by immunoSEQ multiplex PCR; TCRdb stores in-frame clones only, minus some. This table has a few hundred thousand clones, 88% appearing once. The sample holds one count of this clone. The source is a woman in her thirties or forties who had been exposed to COVID-19. The chain is built from TRBV7-2 and TRBJ2-7; the D gene is possibly TRBD2 (6 bases). Sequencing used PBMCs or T cells enriched from blood (not recorded which). The CDR3 here is CASSPSGAAYEQYF. CDR3 DNA sequence: TGTGCCAGCAGCCCCTCGGGAGCCGCCTACGAGCAGTACTTC.